The 32 T cell receptor beta chains below were found in one sample sequenced in a study of blood T cell repertoires in COVID-19. Some clones are missing from TCRdb's copy, which holds only in-frame ones; the method was immunoSEQ multiplex PCR. Of roughly 110,000 clones in the sample, 89% were seen once. The sequenced sample was peripheral blood. These receptors were collected from a man aged 35-49 years with active or convalescent COVID-19.

A few counts support this clone. The chain joins TRBV7-9 to TRBJ1-5, with D possibly matching TRBD1 (6 bases). Germline V gives CDR1 SEHNR, CDR2 FQNEAQ (reference sequence). The CDR3 spans 15 residues. V lost 5 bases, J lost 0 bases, and 11 bases lay in between. CDR3 region: CASSQTGHSNQPQHF. The CDR3 DNA sequence: TGTGCCAGCAGCCAGACAGGTCATAGCAATCAGCCCCAGCATTTT.

The V gene is TRBV25-1, the J gene TRBJ1-2, with D unresolved. The germline V gene encodes CDR1 MGHDK and CDR2 SYGVNS. The length of the CDR3 is 13 residues. Trimming cost V 3 bases and J 8 bases, with 13 bases left between them. CDR3 loop: CASSDGNREGYTF. Written as DNA, the CDR3 is TGTGCCAGCAGTGACGGCAATCGGGAAGGCTACACCTTC.

In this sample, this clone turned up once. V is TRBV24-1 and J is TRBJ2-3; no firm D call. Germline values: CDR1 KGHDR, CDR2 SFDVKD. The CDR3 spans 13 residues. Trimming stripped 9 bases from V and 1 base from J, with 10 bases between. The CDR3 protein is CATQYAGTDTQYF. CDR3 DNA sequence: TGTGCCACCCAGTACGCAGGCACAGATACGCAGTATTTT.

The chain joins TRBV5-1 to TRBJ2-1; TRBD1 matches 7 bases. The germline V gene encodes CDR1 SGHRS and CDR2 YFSETQ. With 3 bases clipped from V and 6 bases from J, the junction kept 6 bases outside the gene matches. CDR3 size: 14 residues. The CDR3 reads CASSSTGVGNEQFF. The CDR3 DNA is TGCGCCAGCAGCTCAACAGGGGTGGGCAATGAGCAGTTCTTC.

The genes are TRBV24-1 and TRBJ2-7; 12 nucleotides agree with TRBD1. Germline V lookup: CDR1 KGHDR, CDR2 SFDVKD. V gave up 3 bases and J gave up 3 bases; unmatched junction bases: 5. This CDR3 has 16 residues. The CDR3 sequence: CATSDPRDRGLYEQYF. The CDR3 DNA reads TGTGCCACCAGTGATCCCCGGGACAGGGGGCTCTACGAGCAGTACTTC.

The table lists this clone with a count of one. The chain joins TRBV28 to TRBJ1-1; D gene uncertain. This CDR3 is built from 14 residues. Trimming removed 6 bases at V and 1 base at J, with 12 bases between. The germline V gene has CDR1 MDHEN and CDR2 SYDVKM. The DNA of the CDR3 is TGTGCCAGCAGCAGACCACGGGGGAACACTGAAGCTTTCTTT. Translated, it gives CASSRPRGNTEAFF.

The V gene is TRBV19, the J gene TRBJ1-5; D gene unclear. V was cut by 4 bases and J by 2 bases, with 15 bases left in between. Germline values: CDR1 LNHDA, CDR2 SQIVND (reference sequence). The CDR3 runs to 16 residues. CDR3: CASSTLGREGNQPQHF. Here the CDR3 DNA reads TGTGCCAGTAGTACCCTAGGGAGAGAGGGCAATCAGCCCCAGCATTTT.

This clone occurred once. This chain connects TRBV30 to TRBJ1-6; D is uncertain. The CDR3 is made up of 13 amino acids. The ends were cut back, 4 bases at V and 6 bases at J, with 10 bases in the middle. Germline CDR1 is GTSNPN and CDR2 is SVGIG (reference sequence). DNA for the CDR3: TGTGCCTGGATGCGAGGATCTAATTCACCCCTCCACTTT. Translated, it gives CAWMRGSNSPLHF.

The gene calls are TRBV7-2 and TRBJ1-1; no reliable D call. The germline V gene encodes CDR1 SGHTA and CDR2 FQGNSA. The CDR3 contains 15 residues. V was pared by 1 base and J by 3 bases, with 12 bases between. The CDR3 DNA reads TGTGCCAGCAGCTTAGAAGTGGGGAGGGACACTGAAGCTTTCTTT. The encoded protein is CASSLEVGRDTEAFF. The variable domain in full, completed from reference TRBV7-2 and TRBJ1-1, reads GAGVSQSPSNKVTEKGKDVELRCDPISGHTALYWYRQSLGQGLEFLIYFQGNSAPDKSGLPSDRFSAERTGGSVSTLTIQRTQQEDSAVYLCASSLEVGRDTEAFFGQGTRLTVV.

The chain links TRBV5-8 to TRBJ1-1; D ambiguous. The CDR3 length is 16 residues. V was shortened by 4 bases and J by 0 bases, with 16 bases between the two germline ends. Per germline, CDR1 SGHTS and CDR2 YDEGEE. CDR3 region: CASSPWHSSMNTEAFF. The CDR3 DNA reads TGTGCCAGCAGCCCATGGCATTCCTCCATGAACACTGAAGCTTTCTTT.

The chain recombines TRBV5-1 with TRBJ2-5; D ambiguous. CDR3 length: 15 residues. The germline V gene has CDR1 SGHRS and CDR2 YFSETQ. Trimming removed 0 bases at V and 0 bases at J, with 9 bases between. CDR3 loop: CASSLAPQYQETQYF. CDR3 nucleotides: TGCGCCAGCAGCTTGGCCCCACAGTACCAAGAGACCCAGTACTTC.

The sample holds one count of this clone. This chain connects TRBV28 to TRBJ2-2; D gene ambiguous. V lost 5 bases and J lost 1, with 17 bases in between. Germline CDR1 MDHEN, CDR2 SYDVKM. This CDR3 has 17 residues. The CDR3 nucleotides read TGTGCCAGCAGTCTCACGTGGCCAGGATGGAACACCGGGGAGCTGTTTTTT. It specifies CASSLTWPGWNTGELFF.

V is TRBV18 and J is TRBJ2-2; D is undetermined. Germline V CDR1 and CDR2: KGHSH, LQKENI. This CDR3 is built from 14 residues. With 2 bases removed from V and 7 bases from J, the gap between germline ends came to 11 bases. CDR3 nucleotide sequence: TGTGCCAGCTCACCAACTAATCGACGCGGGGAGCTGTTTTTT. This sequence encodes CASSPTNRRGELFF.

There are a few counts of this clone. The CDR3 region is CASSLEGQDYQPQHF. The CDR3 nucleotides are TGCGCCAGCAGCTTGGAGGGGCAGGATTATCAGCCCCAGCATTTT. V and J are TRBV5-1 and TRBJ1-5, with D possibly TRBD1 on 5 matching bases. The CDR3 runs to 15 residues. Germline loops: CDR1 SGHRS, CDR2 YFSETQ. The V end was cut by 0 bases, the J end by 5 bases, with 12 bases between.

The genes are TRBV6-5 and TRBJ1-2, with a possible D match to TRBD1 (6 bases). The CDR3 loop spans 14 amino acids. CDR1 MNHEY and CDR2 SVGAGI come from the germline V gene. V lost 2 bases and J lost 8, with 15 bases in between. The CDR3 nucleotides are TGTGCCAGCAGTTACGTTGGGGGCAGAGAAGGCTACACCTTC. This codes for CASSYVGGREGYTF.

The chain couples TRBV29-1 to TRBJ1-1; D call uncertain. Between the trimmed V and J ends, which lost 5 bases and 8 bases, there was a span of 21 bases. The V gene's germline CDR1 is SQVTM and CDR2 ANQGSEA. CDR3 length equals 14 residues. CDR3 in amino acids: CSVSPLSELQEAFF. The CDR3, as DNA: TGCAGCGTTTCCCCTCTTTCGGAGCTACAAGAAGCTTTCTTT. Full variable domain (rest looked up from reference TRBV29-1 and TRBJ1-1): SAVISQKPSRDICQRGTSLTIQCQVDSQVTMMFWYRQQPGQSLTLIATANQGSEATYESGFVIDKFPISRPNLTFSTLTVSNMSPEDSSIYLCSVSPLSELQEAFFGQGTRLTVV.

The rearrangement links TRBV5-1 to TRBJ2-3; D is ambiguous. V lost 0 bases and J lost 1, with 12 bases in between. Germline CDR1 SGHRS, CDR2 YFSETQ. The CDR3 is made up of 16 amino acids. CDR3 sequence (DNA): TGCGCCAGCAGCTTGGAAACAGCCATGGGCACAGATACGCAGTATTTT. Encoded protein: CASSLETAMGTDTQYF.

This clone was counted once. Different DNA sequences within this sample yield the same CDR3. V is TRBV6-5 and J is TRBJ2-7, with D uncertain. The CDR3 covers 12 residues. With 4 bases removed from V and 3 bases from J, the gap between germline ends came to 7 bases. Germline V gives CDR1 MNHEY, CDR2 SVGAGI. CDR3: CASSSFSYEQYF. In DNA form, the CDR3 reads TGTGCCAGCAGTTCCTTCAGCTACGAGCAGTACTTC.

The rearrangement links TRBV30 to TRBJ2-3, with a tentative D call TRBD1 (6 bases). This CDR3 comprises 13 residues. CDR1 and CDR2 (germline): GTSNPN, SVGIG (reference sequence). The V end was cut by 8 bases, the J end by 2 bases, with 14 bases between. The CDR3 bases are TGTGCCCGGTCCGGGACATTCACAGATACGCAGTATTTT. It specifies CARSGTFTDTQYF.

This chain uses TRBV6-5 with TRBJ2-7, with TRBD1 as a possible D gene (5 bases). Germline V gene sequence: CDR1 MNHEY, CDR2 SVGAGI. V was shortened by 0 bases and J by 3 bases, with 9 bases between the two germline ends. The CDR3 extends over 14 amino acids. The chain's CDR3 is CASSYSAGRYEQYF. CDR3 sequence (DNA): TGTGCCAGCAGTTACTCGGCAGGGCGCTACGAGCAGTACTTC.

This chain uses TRBV5-6 with TRBJ1-1, with D unresolved. The germline V gene has CDR1 SGHDT and CDR2 YYEEEE. V lost 4 bases, J lost 0 bases, and 16 bases lay in between. This CDR3 is built from 16 residues. This chain's CDR3 is CASSPMGRGLNTEAFF. CDR3 DNA: TGTGCCAGCAGCCCTATGGGCCGGGGTTTGAACACTGAAGCTTTCTTT.

The chain has TRBV7-2 and TRBJ2-4; 7 positions agree with TRBD1. CDR1 and CDR2 from the germline V gene are SGHTA and FQGNSA. Germline trimming cut 5 bases from V and 1 base from J; bases unmatched to any gene: 11. The CDR3 length is 17 residues. The CDR3 loop reads CASSTQGILAAKNIQYF. Written as DNA, the CDR3 is TGTGCCAGCAGCACACAGGGGATCCTAGCTGCCAAAAACATTCAGTACTTC. Using reference TRBV7-2 and TRBJ2-4 for the parts outside the CDR3, the full variable domain is GAGVSQSPSNKVTEKGKDVELRCDPISGHTALYWYRQSLGQGLEFLIYFQGNSAPDKSGLPSDRFSAERTGGSVSTLTIQRTQQEDSAVYLCASSTQGILAAKNIQYFGAGTRLSVL.

The chain is built from TRBV28 and TRBJ2-3, with D unclear. The germline CDR1 and CDR2 sequences are MDHEN and SYDVKM. The CDR3 covers 12 residues. V lost 7 bases and J 3 bases, leaving 8 bases between the germline ends. DNA of the CDR3: TGTGCCAGCACAGGCTGGACAGATACGCAGTATTTT. Protein: CASTGWTDTQYF.

This clone came up once. V gene TRBV21-1 combines with J gene TRBJ2-3; TRBD2 is taken as the D call from the table, unchecked against the DNA. TRBV21-1 is designated a pseudogene. The CDR3 has 13 amino acids. CDR3 in amino acids: CASSGPPGDTQYF. For the CDR3, the DNA is TGTGCCAGCAGCGGTCCACCCGGGGATACGCAGTATTTT.

V and J are TRBV27 and TRBJ1-5, with TRBD1 matching 7 bases. The trim removed 5 bases at V and 3 bases at J, leaving 10 bases unmatched. The germline gives CDR1 MNHEY, CDR2 SMNVEV (reference sequence). The CDR3 extends over 16 amino acids. The CDR3 nucleotides are TGTGCCAGCAGTCCGCCGGACAGGAGACACAATCAGCCCCAGCATTTT. Its translation is CASSPPDRRHNQPQHF.

The chain uses TRBV11-2 and TRBJ2-1; 10 bases are a match to TRBD2. The CDR3 covers 15 residues. CDR1 and CDR2 (germline): SGHAT, FQNNGV. After removal of 4 bases from V and 8 bases from J, the junction contained 8 bases not matched to a gene. DNA of the CDR3: TGTGCCAGCAGCTCGTCGGCTAGCGGGAGCCATGAGCAGTTCTTC. As protein: CASSSSASGSHEQFF. Complete variable domain (other parts from reference TRBV11-2 and TRBJ2-1): EAGVAQSPRYKIIEKRQSVAFWCNPISGHATLYWYQQILGQGPKLLIQFQNNGVVDDSQLPKDRFSAERLKGVDSTLKIQPAKLEDSAVYLCASSSSASGSHEQFFGPGTRLTVL.

The chain combines TRBV28 with TRBJ2-3; 10 bases agree with TRBD2. The germline gives CDR1 MDHEN, CDR2 SYDVKM. The CDR3 has 15 amino acids. V lost 2 bases and J lost 3; bases outside the gene matches: 2. CDR3: CASSLLAGVTDTQYF. DNA for the CDR3: TGTGCCAGCAGTTTACTAGCGGGAGTTACAGATACGCAGTATTTT.

A few counts support this clone. The chain combines TRBV15 with TRBJ1-2; 7 bases are shared with TRBD1. V dropped 4 bases and J dropped 8; count of bases not matched to a gene: 10. CDR1 is LNHNV, CDR2 YYDKDF, per germline (reference sequence). This CDR3 is built from 14 residues. As DNA, the CDR3 is TGTGCCACCAGCACACGAGTGACAGGGTCGGGCTACACCTTC. Protein sequence: CATSTRVTGSGYTF. Looking up the rest from reference TRBV15 and TRBJ1-2 gives the full variable domain: DAMVIQNPRYQVTQFGKPVTLSCSQTLNHNVMYWYQQKSSQAPKLLFHYYDKDFNNEADTPDNFQSRRPNTSFCFLDIRSPGLGDTAMYLCATSTRVTGSGYTFGSGTRLTVV.

The chain links TRBV19 to TRBJ2-7; D remains ambiguous. This CDR3 is built from 14 residues. Germline CDR1 is LNHDA and CDR2 is SQIVND (reference sequence). V lost 0 bases, J lost 7 bases, and 13 bases lay in between. As DNA, the CDR3 is TGTGCCAGTAGTATAGATCTTACAGTATGGGAGCAGTACTTC. Translated: CASSIDLTVWEQYF.

The V call is TRBV2, the J call TRBJ2-7, with 9 bases identical to TRBD2. Germline lookup yields CDR1 SNHLY and CDR2 FYNNEI. This CDR3 has 14 amino acids. With V trimmed by 4 bases and J by 6 bases, 7 bases remained unmatched. The CDR3 sequence: CASSVVAGVGEQYF. The CDR3 coding sequence is TGTGCCAGCAGTGTAGTAGCGGGAGTGGGCGAGCAGTACTTC.

The rearrangement uses TRBV6-5 and TRBJ2-7; a possible D gene is TRBD2 (6 bases). The CDR3 loop spans 14 amino acids. CDR1 and CDR2 from the germline V gene are MNHEY and SVGAGI. V gave up 7 bases and J gave up 0 bases, with 13 bases separating them. The CDR3 loop is CASMAGRTSYEQYF. CDR3 bases: TGTGCCAGCATGGCGGGACGGACCTCCTACGAGCAGTACTTC.

This chain's CDR3 is CASSPVAGGRNEQFF. The CDR3 DNA reads TGTGCCAGCTCACCCGTGGCAGGGGGGAGGAATGAGCAGTTCTTC. The V and J genes are TRBV18 and TRBJ2-1, with D possibly matching TRBD1 (7 bases). The V end lost 3 bases, the J end lost 7 bases, and 16 bases lay between the germline ends. CDR1 KGHSH and CDR2 LQKENI come from the germline V gene. The CDR3 extends over 15 amino acids.